A single sample is the source of the 7 T cell receptor beta chains below, sequenced in a study of CD8 T cells in Susac syndrome. An input of 0.5 to 1 ug of RNA was subjected to reverse transcription using random hexamers. Via MiXCR, TCRdb re-called the immunoSEQ multiplex PCR reads, giving one row per CDR3 protein. Of 75,000 to 100,000 distinct CDR3 sequences in the sample, 90% to 95% were seen once. Sequencing was performed on CD8+ T cells from PBMCs. These receptors were obtained from a human donor in good health.

This chain uses TRBV13 with TRBJ1-1; D gene uncertain. Germline assignment: CDR1 PRHDT and CDR2 FYEKMQ (reference sequence). The CDR3 loop spans 14 amino acids. Trimming pared 7 bases from V and 4 bases from J, leaving 16 bases between. In nucleotides, the CDR3 is TGTGCCAGCAACGAACGTGGTTTGGTCACTGAAGCTTTCTTT. Translated: CASNERGLVTEAFF.

The genes are TRBV20-1 and TRBJ2-1; the D is unclear. Germline CDR1 reads DFQATT; CDR2 reads SNEGSKA (reference sequence). Trimming stripped 3 bases from V and 4 bases from J, with 7 bases between. The CDR3 runs 12 residues. The CDR3 coding sequence is TGCAGTGCTAGCCCGCGATACAATGAGCAGTTCTTC. This translates into CSASPRYNEQFF.

The rearrangement joins TRBV20-1 to TRBJ2-1, with TRBD2 matching over 8 bases. Losses at the gene ends were 6 bases for V and 3 bases for J; bases not matched to a gene: 7. The CDR3 has 14 residues. The germline V gene encodes CDR1 DFQATT and CDR2 SNEGSKA (reference sequence). CDR3 DNA sequence: TGCAGTGCCAAGGGACTAGTAGGCTACAATGAGCAGTTCTTC. It codes for CSAKGLVGYNEQFF.

V is TRBV4-1 and J is TRBJ1-5, with 7 nucleotides matching TRBD1. Germline V gene lookup returns CDR1 MGHRA and CDR2 YSYEKL. The CDR3 covers 16 residues. The junction had 4 bases not matched to a gene; V was cut back by 0 bases and J by 2 bases. CDR3 amino acids: CASSQEPGQGNQPQHF. The CDR3, as DNA: TGCGCCAGCAGCCAAGAACCAGGACAGGGCAATCAGCCCCAGCATTTT.

CDR3: CASSNPIRQGRSDTQYF. The CDR3 bases are TGTGCCAGCAGTAACCCGATCCGGCAGGGAAGATCAGATACGCAGTATTTT. The J gene is TRBJ2-3, the V gene TRBV27, with a weak D call TRBD1 (5 bases). The CDR3 length is 17 residues. Germline CDR1 MNHEY, CDR2 SMNVEV (reference sequence). The V end was cut by 5 bases, the J end by 4 bases, with 22 bases between.

This clonotype appeared once. The germline gene is not matched at one end of the junction; a read error may be the cause. The V call is TRBV12-3 or TRBV12-4, the J call TRBJ1-2, with a weak D call TRBD1 (6 bases). The CDR3 runs to 13 residues. CDR3 nucleotides: TGTGCCAGCAGCTTAGGGGGGCCCGACAGCTACACCTTC. Protein: CASSLGGPDSYTF.

This chain links TRBV7-9 with TRBJ1-2; D gene uncertain. Germline-derived CDR1 and CDR2 are SEHNR and FQNEAQ (reference sequence). This CDR3 spans 13 amino acids. Between the trimmed V and J ends, which lost 5 bases and 8 bases, there was a span of 15 bases. CDR3: CASSAGSIVGYTF. Here the CDR3 DNA reads TGTGCCAGCAGCGCCGGGAGCATAGTCGGCTACACCTTC.